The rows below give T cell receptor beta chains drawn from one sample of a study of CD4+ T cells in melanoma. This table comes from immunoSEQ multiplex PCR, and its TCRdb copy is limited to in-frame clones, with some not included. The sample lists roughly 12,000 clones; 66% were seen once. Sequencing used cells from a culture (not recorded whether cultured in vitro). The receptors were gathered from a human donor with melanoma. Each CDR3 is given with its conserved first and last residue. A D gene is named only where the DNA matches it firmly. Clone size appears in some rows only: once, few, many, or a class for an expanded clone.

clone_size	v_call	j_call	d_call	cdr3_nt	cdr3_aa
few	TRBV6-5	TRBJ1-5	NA	TGTGCCAGCAGCCCTCGGGAGGGCGGTAATCAGCCCCAGCATTTT	CASSPREGGNQPQHF
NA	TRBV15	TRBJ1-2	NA	TGTGCCACCAGCGACGCTCAGGGGTACTATGGCTACACCTTC	CATSDAQGYYGYTF
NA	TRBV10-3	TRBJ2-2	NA	TGTGCCACCTCCCAGGACCCGAACACCGGGGAGCTGTTTTTT	CATSQDPNTGELFF
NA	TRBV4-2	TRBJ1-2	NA	TGTGCCAGCAGCCGGGGGGGAGACTCATTGTATGGCTACACCTTC	CASSRGGDSLYGYTF
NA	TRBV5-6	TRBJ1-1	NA	TGTGCCAGCAGCTTGTACGAGCGGTTGAACACTGAAGCTTTCTTT	CASSLYERLNTEAFF
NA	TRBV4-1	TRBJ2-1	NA	TGCGCCAGCAGCCGCCCGCCGAGCTCGAGAGATGAGCAGTTCTTC	CASSRPPSSRDEQFF
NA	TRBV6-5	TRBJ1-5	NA	TGTGCCAGCAGTACCCGCGGGGCGAGGCAGCCCCAGCATTTT	CASSTRGARQPQHF
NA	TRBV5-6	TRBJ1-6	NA	TGTGCCAGCAGGATGGGTAGCGAATCACCCCTCCACTTT	CASRMGSESPLHF
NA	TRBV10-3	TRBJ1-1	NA	TGTGCCATCAGTGAGTCCTACCTTGGGATGAACACTGAAGCTTTCTTT	CAISESYLGMNTEAFF
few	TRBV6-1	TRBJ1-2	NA	TGTGCCAGCAGGGGGGCAGGGCCAGACTATGGCTACACCTTC	CASRGAGPDYGYTF
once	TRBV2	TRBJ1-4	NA	TGTGCCAGCAGCAGGCAAATACGGTTACGGGGTACGAATGAAAAACTGTTTTTT	CASSRQIRLRGTNEKLFF
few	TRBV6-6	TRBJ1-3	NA	TGTGCCAGCAGTTATGAGGCGGGAGGAAACACCATATATTTT	CASSYEAGGNTIYF
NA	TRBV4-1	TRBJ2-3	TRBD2	TGCGCCAGCAGCCAAACCCTATCCGGGCTAGCGGGGGACCCCACAGATACGCAGTATTTT	CASSQTLSGLAGDPTDTQYF
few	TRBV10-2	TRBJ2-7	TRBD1	TGCGCCAGCGGGGGACAGGGGGCCTTCGACGAGCAGTACTTC	CASGGQGAFDEQYF
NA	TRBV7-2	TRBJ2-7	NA	TGTGCCAGCAGCTTAGACCTCGGACCGTACGAGCAGTACTTC	CASSLDLGPYEQYF
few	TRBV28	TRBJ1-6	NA	TGTGCCAGCAGTTTCTCATCCAGGCCTGAGGCCCTCCACTTT	CASSFSSRPEALHF
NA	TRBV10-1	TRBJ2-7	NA	TGCGCCAGCAGCAACAGGGTCGACTACGAGCAGTACTTC	CASSNRVDYEQYF
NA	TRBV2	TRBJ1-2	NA	TGTGCCAGCAGTGAACCCCATTTGGGTAACTATGGCTACACCTTC	CASSEPHLGNYGYTF
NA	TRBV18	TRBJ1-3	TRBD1	TGTGCCAGCTCACCAAGTGGGACAGCTGGAAACACCATATATTTT	CASSPSGTAGNTIYF
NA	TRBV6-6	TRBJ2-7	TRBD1	TGTGCCACCATACAGGGGAAGGCCGCCTACGAGCAGTACTTC	CATIQGKAAYEQYF
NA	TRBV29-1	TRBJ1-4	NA	TGCAGCGTTTCTAGGGGTTCTAGAGCTAATGAAAAACTGTTTTTT	CSVSRGSRANEKLFF
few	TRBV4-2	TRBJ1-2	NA	TGTGCCAGCAGCCAAGACACAGGGTCTGCGAGTTACTATGGCTACACCTTC	CASSQDTGSASYYGYTF
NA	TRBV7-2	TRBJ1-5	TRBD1	TGTGCCAGCAGCCAGGGGGGACTTAGCAATCAGCCCCAGCATTTT	CASSQGGLSNQPQHF
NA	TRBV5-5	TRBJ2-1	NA	TGTGCCAGCAGCGTAGAGACTGCGAGCTCATTCAATGAGCAGTTCTTC	CASSVETASSFNEQFF
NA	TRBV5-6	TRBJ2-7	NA	TGTGCCAGCAGGGGCAGGGGAAGGGCCGAGCAGTACTTC	CASRGRGRAEQYF
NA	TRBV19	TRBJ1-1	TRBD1	TGTGCCAGTATTCGGATGGGGACAGGTATGACTGAAGCTTTCTTT	CASIRMGTGMTEAFF
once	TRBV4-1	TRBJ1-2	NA	TGCGCCAGCAGCCAAGAAGCTGCGAGGGCAGATGGCTACACCTTC	CASSQEAARADGYTF
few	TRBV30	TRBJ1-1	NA	TGTGCCTGGAGTGTTGATTACACTGAAGCTTTCTTT	CAWSVDYTEAFF
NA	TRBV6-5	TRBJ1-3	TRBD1	TGTGCCAGCAGGGGGGACAGGGGCTCTGGAAACACCATATATTTT	CASRGDRGSGNTIYF
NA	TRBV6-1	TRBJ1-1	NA	TGTGCCAGCAGTGAAGCAAGGGGCGTAGAAGCTTTCTTT	CASSEARGVEAFF
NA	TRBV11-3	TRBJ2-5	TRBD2	TGTGCCAGCAGCTCCAGTAGCGGGGTCGGCAGAGAGACCCAGTACTTC	CASSSSSGVGRETQYF
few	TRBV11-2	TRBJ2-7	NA	TGTGCCAGCAGCTTACATCTGGGGTTCAACGAGCAGTACTTC	CASSLHLGFNEQYF
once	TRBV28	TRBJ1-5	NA	TGTGCCAGCAGCTTACCCAGAGTACTTAGCAATCAGCCCCAGCATTTT	CASSLPRVLSNQPQHF
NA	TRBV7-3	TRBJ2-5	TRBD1	TGTGCCAGCAGCTTAACGGGGACAGCCGGAGAGACCCAGTACTTC	CASSLTGTAGETQYF
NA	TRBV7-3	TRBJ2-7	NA	TGTGCCAGCAGCCCGTCAGGCGGCTCCTACGAGCAGTACTTC	CASSPSGGSYEQYF
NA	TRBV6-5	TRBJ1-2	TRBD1	TGTGCCAGCAGTACCGGGACAGCTCTATATGGCTACACCTTC	CASSTGTALYGYTF
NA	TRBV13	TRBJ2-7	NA	TGTGCCAGCAGCGGCGGCACTAGGGCTGGCGAGCAGTACTTC	CASSGGTRAGEQYF
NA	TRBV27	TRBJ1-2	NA	TGTGCCAGCAGTTTCGGGGTTAACTATGGCTACACCTTC	CASSFGVNYGYTF
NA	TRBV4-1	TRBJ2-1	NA	TGCGCCAGCAGCCAACCCTTCCGGGGCGGGTTGCGCAATGAGCAGTTCTTC	CASSQPFRGGLRNEQFF
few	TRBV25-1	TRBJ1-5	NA	TGTGCCAGCGCTTCGGGATATCAGCCCCAGCATTTT	CASASGYQPQHF
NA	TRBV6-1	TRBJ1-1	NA	TGTGCCAGCAGTGCAAGGACAGTCCCGAACGCTGAAGCTTTCTTT	CASSARTVPNAEAFF
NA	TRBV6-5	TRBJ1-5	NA	TGTGCCAGCAGCCTCCGTTGGGACAATCAGCCCCAGCATTTT	CASSLRWDNQPQHF
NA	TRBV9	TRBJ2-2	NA	TGTGCCAGCAGCGTAACCGCACTCCGGGGAGCAGGGACCGGGGAGCTGTTTTTT	CASSVTALRGAGTGELFF
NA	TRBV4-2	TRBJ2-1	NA	TGTGCCAGCATCTGGGGTGGCAGGGCCTTCGTTTTGGGCAATGAGCAGTTCTTC	CASIWGGRAFVLGNEQFF
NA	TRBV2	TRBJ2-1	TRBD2	TGTGCCAGCCGCCGACTAGCGGATGGGGGTGAGCAGTTCTTC	CASRRLADGGEQFF
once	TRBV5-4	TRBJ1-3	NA	TGTGCCAGCAGTTCCGTGGGTGGAAACACCATATATTTT	CASSSVGGNTIYF
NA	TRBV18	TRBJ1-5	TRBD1	TGTGCCAGCTCCGTGAGACAGGGGGGTGATCAGCCCCAGCATTTT	CASSVRQGGDQPQHF